This record looks at one T cell receptor (beta chain) sequence and its context. The target antigen is unknown. The V gene lost 1 base and the J gene lost 1 base, with 10 bases spanning the gap. Per germline, CDR1 MNHEY and CDR2 SMNVEV (reference sequence). CDR3 length equals 15 residues. TCRdb independently ran MiXCR on the reads; one entry per CDR3 protein. The table records roughly 640,000 distinct CDR3 sequences, 20% to 25% of them present only once. This entry is derived from a study of T cell repertoires in cytomegalovirus infection. For the study at large: From public TCR beta signatures came an indication of both CMV infection and matching HLA type.

General observations from the study: Individuals carrying CMV plus the relevant HLA were identified by cumulative frequency of public TCR beta families. Clonotype analysis showed dominance of the ex vivo response by HLA-C-restricted CMV-specific TCR beta clonotypes.

The J gene is TRBJ2-5, the V gene TRBV27; D not certain. The clonotype comes from a human donor in good health (CMV status not recorded). Some clones in this sample may be carry-over from other donors' samples. Material: CD8+ T cells from PBMCs. CDR3 nucleotides: TGTGCCAGCAGTTTATTGGCTGCCACCCAAGAGACCCAGTACTTC. This translates into CASSLLAATQETQYF.